The 16 T cell receptor beta chains given below trace back to one sample, sequenced in a study of cytomegalovirus exposure and HLA in healthy donors (dated 2017 in TCRdb). Preparation of the library involved the immunoSEQ multiplex PCR assay. For the multiplex PCR, a mixture combining 60 forward primers for TCR Vbeta segments and 13 reverse primers for TCR Jbeta segments was used. TCRdb retrieved this table from immuneACCESS and kept in-frame rearrangements only. Not all clones are present; in checked studies, unresolved V genes account for under half, and no reason is known for the remainder. The sample table holds 150,000 to 200,000 clones, of which around three quarters were seen once. Together, the top ten hold 1.9% of the sample. The sample was PBMCs. Receptors originate from a woman aged 30 to 39 in good health and CMV-seronegative.

CDR3 region: CASSETLGVEQYF. The CDR3 coding sequence is TGTGCCAGCAGTGAAACACTCGGGGTCGAGCAGTACTTC. V usage is TRBV6-1 and J usage is TRBJ2-7, with D possibly TRBD2 on 5 matching bases. The ends were cut back, 2 bases at V and 6 bases at J, with 11 bases in the middle. This CDR3 contains 13 residues. CDR1 is MNHNS, CDR2 SASEGT, per germline.

The count of this clone is one. CDR3: CASSRGNVLTF. DNA of the CDR3: TGTGCCAGCAGCAGGGGCAACGTCCTGACTTTC. J is TRBJ2-6 and V is TRBV7-6; possibly TRBD1 for D (5 bases). V was trimmed by 5 bases and J by 9 bases, leaving 5 bases between them. The V gene's germline CDR1 is SGHVS and CDR2 FNYEAQ. The CDR3 covers 11 residues.

The table lists this clone with a few counts. The genes are TRBV5-1 and TRBJ1-5; 8 bases align to TRBD1. The CDR3 is 17 amino acids. From germline, CDR1 is SGHRS and CDR2 YFSETQ. Trimming took 2 bases from V and 7 from J; bases not matched to a gene: 14. CDR3 in amino acids: CASSFVGDRLWSQPQHF. CDR3 sequence (DNA): TGCGCCAGCAGCTTTGTTGGGGACAGGCTATGGTCACAGCCCCAGCATTTT.

This chain joins TRBV18 and TRBJ2-3; TRBD2 matches 11 bases. CDR1 is KGHSH and CDR2 is LQKENI in the germline V gene. The CDR3 spans 16 residues. Unmatched junction bases numbered 7, after V lost 3 bases and J lost 5 bases. The CDR3: CASSPPSGGRGDTQYF. The CDR3 nucleotides read TGTGCCAGCTCACCTCCTAGCGGGGGGCGGGGAGATACGCAGTATTTT.

The CDR3 DNA reads TGTGCCAGCAGCTTCCGTCAGGGCGGGCAGTTCTTC. Its translation is CASSFRQGGQFF. The genes are TRBV7-8 and TRBJ2-1; D may be TRBD1 (5 bases). In germline, CDR1 is SGHVS, CDR2 FQNEAQ. Trimming left V 3 bases short and J 12 bases short, with 12 bases between. The CDR3 sequence is 12 residues long.

The V gene is TRBV14, the J gene TRBJ2-1, with 12 bases identical to TRBD2. The CDR3 runs to 15 residues. Losses at the gene ends were 4 bases for V and 8 bases for J; bases not matched to a gene: 6. Looked up from germline, CDR1 is SGHDN and CDR2 is FVKESK. CDR3 DNA sequence: TGTGCCAGCAGCCTACTACTAGCGGGGGGAGATGAGCAGTTCTTC. Translated: CASSLLLAGGDEQFF.

This clone showed up just once. The gene calls are TRBV6-1 and TRBJ2-7; 9 bases match TRBD1. The CDR3 loop spans 15 amino acids. V was pared by 5 bases and J by 2 bases, with 7 bases of the junction left unmatched. The germline gives CDR1 MNHNS, CDR2 SASEGT. DNA for the CDR3: TGTGCCAGCAGTCAACAGGGGGCGAGGGCCTACGAGCAGTACTTC. It yields the protein CASSQQGARAYEQYF.

The chain recombines TRBV30 with TRBJ2-2, with a possible D match to TRBD2 (6 bases). Germline V gives CDR1 GTSNPN, CDR2 SVGIG (reference sequence). Trimming stripped 0 bases from V and 0 bases from J, with 8 bases between. The CDR3 contains 15 residues. This CDR3 reads CAWSVGGANTGELFF. Here the CDR3 DNA reads TGTGCCTGGAGTGTGGGGGGTGCGAACACCGGGGAGCTGTTTTTT.

This clone came up once. The chain joins TRBV29-1 to TRBJ2-7, with a weak D call TRBD1 (5 bases). The CDR3 is 12 amino acids. V was shortened by 3 bases and J by 2 bases, with 8 bases between the two germline ends. Germline CDR1 SQVTM, CDR2 ANQGSEA. CDR3 nucleotides: TGCAGCGTTGATGTGGGGCCCTACGAGCAGTACTTC. The encoded protein is CSVDVGPYEQYF.

The chain links TRBV5-4 to TRBJ2-1; 7 bases fit TRBD2. Germline CDR1 SGHNT, CDR2 YYREEE (reference sequence). J lost 0 bases, V lost 1 base, and 4 bases had no gene match. The CDR3 sequence is 16 residues long. The CDR3 DNA reads TGTGCCAGCAGCTTGTCGGGCGGGAGCTCCTACAATGAGCAGTTCTTC. This sequence encodes CASSLSGGSSYNEQFF. Looking up the rest from reference TRBV5-4 and TRBJ2-1 gives the full variable domain: ETGVTQSPTHLIKTRGQQVTLRCSSQSGHNTVSWYQQALGQGPQFIFQYYREEENGRGNFPPRFSGLQFPNYSSELNVNALELDDSALYLCASSLSGGSSYNEQFFGPGTRLTVL.

The chain employs TRBV7-9 and TRBJ2-3; D gene unclear. The CDR3 sequence is 14 residues long. Trimming removed 4 bases from V and 2 bases from J, with 10 bases in between. Per the germline V gene, CDR1 is SEHNR and CDR2 is FQNEAQ (reference sequence). CDR3 loop: CASSSGYYTDTQYF. The CDR3 bases are TGTGCCAGCAGCTCCGGCTACTACACAGATACGCAGTATTTT.

This clone has only a few counts. The chain carries TRBV6-1 and TRBJ2-3; a possible D gene is TRBD2 (7 bases). The ends were cut back, 4 bases at V and 2 bases at J, with 16 bases in the middle. This CDR3 contains 16 residues. Per germline, CDR1 MNHNS and CDR2 SASEGT. Here the CDR3 DNA reads TGTGCCAGCAGTGGCCGGCGGGGGCCGAACACAGATACGCAGTATTTT. This gives the protein CASSGRRGPNTDTQYF.

This rearrangement joins TRBV6-5 to TRBJ2-7, with 8 bases fitting TRBD2. The CDR3 is 13 amino acids. Germline V gives CDR1 MNHEY, CDR2 SVGAGI. After removal of 2 bases from V and 9 bases from J, the junction contained 6 bases not matched to a gene. CDR3 nucleotides: TGTGCCAGCAGTTACGGGACTAGGTTCGCGCAGTACTTC. This translates into CASSYGTRFAQYF.

This chain uses TRBV1 with TRBJ2-1; the table gives TRBD2 as D, unverified against the DNA. TRBV1 corresponds to a pseudogene. The CDR3 length is 16 residues. The CDR3 loop is CTSSQDGLAGFNEQFF. The DNA for the CDR3 is TGCACCAGCAGCCAAGATGGACTAGCGGGGTTCAATGAGCAGTTCTTC.

The rearrangement uses TRBV29-1 and TRBJ2-5; tentative D call: TRBD1 (5 bases). The DNA end lines up better with TRBJ2-7; the J call may be wrong. The CDR3 sequence is 15 residues long. CDR1 and CDR2 (germline): SQVTM, ANQGSEA. The CDR3 loop reads CSVEGLPGNSYEQYF. The CDR3 coding sequence is TGCAGCGTTGAAGGGTTGCCAGGGAATTCGTACGAGCAGTACTTC.

The rearrangement uses TRBV19 and TRBJ1-5; 7 bases match TRBD1. V shed 6 bases, J shed 3 bases, and the junction held 8 bases outside the gene matches. There are 15 residues in the CDR3. CDR1 is LNHDA and CDR2 is SQIVND in the germline V gene (reference sequence). As DNA, the CDR3 is TGTGCCAGTAGCCCCGGGACAGTCTACAATCAGCCCCAGCATTTT. Translation gives CASSPGTVYNQPQHF.